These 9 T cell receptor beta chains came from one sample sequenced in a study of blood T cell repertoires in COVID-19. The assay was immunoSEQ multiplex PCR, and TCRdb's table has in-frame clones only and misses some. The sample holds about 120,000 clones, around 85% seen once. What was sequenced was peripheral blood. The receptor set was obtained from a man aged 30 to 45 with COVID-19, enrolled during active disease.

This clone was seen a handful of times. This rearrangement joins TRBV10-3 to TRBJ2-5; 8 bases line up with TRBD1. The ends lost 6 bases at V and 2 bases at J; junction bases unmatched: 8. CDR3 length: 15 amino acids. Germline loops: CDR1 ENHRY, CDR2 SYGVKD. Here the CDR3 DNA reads TGTGCCATCAGCGGAGGACAGGGACTTCAAGAGACCCAGTACTTC. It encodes CAISGGQGLQETQYF.

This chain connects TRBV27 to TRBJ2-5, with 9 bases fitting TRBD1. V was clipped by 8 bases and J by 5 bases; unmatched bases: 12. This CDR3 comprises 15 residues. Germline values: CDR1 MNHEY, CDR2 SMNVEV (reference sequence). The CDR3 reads CASSYRGRLGETQYF. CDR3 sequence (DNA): TGTGCCAGCTCATACAGGGGGCGGTTAGGGGAGACCCAGTACTTC.

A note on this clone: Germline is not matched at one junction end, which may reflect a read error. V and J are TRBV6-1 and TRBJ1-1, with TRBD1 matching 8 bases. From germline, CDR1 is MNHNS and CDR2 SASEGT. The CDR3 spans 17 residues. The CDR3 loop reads CASSEPLVRTGNPEAFF. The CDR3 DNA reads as TGTGCCAGCAGTGAACCCCTGGTTCGGACAGGGAACCCTGAAGCTTTCTTT.

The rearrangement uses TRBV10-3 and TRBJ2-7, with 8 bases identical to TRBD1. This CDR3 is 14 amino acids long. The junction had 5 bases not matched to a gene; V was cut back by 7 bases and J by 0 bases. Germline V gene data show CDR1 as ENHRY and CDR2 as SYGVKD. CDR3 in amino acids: CAINPGQASYEQYF. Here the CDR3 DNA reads TGTGCCATCAACCCGGGACAGGCCTCCTACGAGCAGTACTTC.

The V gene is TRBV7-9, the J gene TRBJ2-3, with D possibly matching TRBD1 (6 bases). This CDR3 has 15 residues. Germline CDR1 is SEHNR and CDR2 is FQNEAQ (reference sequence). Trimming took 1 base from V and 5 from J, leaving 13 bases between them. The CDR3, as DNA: TGTGCCAGCAGCTTAGGCAGGGGTCAGGGAGATACGCAGTATTTT. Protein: CASSLGRGQGDTQYF.

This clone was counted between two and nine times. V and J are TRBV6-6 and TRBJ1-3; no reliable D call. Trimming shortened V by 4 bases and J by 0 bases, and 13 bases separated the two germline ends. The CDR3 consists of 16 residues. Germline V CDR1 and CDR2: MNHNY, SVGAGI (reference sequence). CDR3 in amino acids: CASSSGILLSGNTIYF. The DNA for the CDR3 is TGTGCCAGCAGTTCGGGGATCCTCCTCTCTGGAAACACCATATATTTT.

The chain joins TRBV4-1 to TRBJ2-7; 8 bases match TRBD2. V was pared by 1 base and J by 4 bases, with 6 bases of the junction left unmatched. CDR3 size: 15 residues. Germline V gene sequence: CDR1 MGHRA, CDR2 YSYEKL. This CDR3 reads CASSQVLRGDYEQYF. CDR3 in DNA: TGCGCCAGCAGCCAAGTGTTGCGGGGGGATTACGAGCAGTACTTC.

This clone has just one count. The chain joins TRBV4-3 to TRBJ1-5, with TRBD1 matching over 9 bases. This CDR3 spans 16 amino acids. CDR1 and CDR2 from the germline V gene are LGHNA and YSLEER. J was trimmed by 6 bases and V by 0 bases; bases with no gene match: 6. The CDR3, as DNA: TGCGCCAGCAGCCAAGAAGTAGGACAGGGGAGTCAGCCCCAGCATTTT. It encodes CASSQEVGQGSQPQHF.

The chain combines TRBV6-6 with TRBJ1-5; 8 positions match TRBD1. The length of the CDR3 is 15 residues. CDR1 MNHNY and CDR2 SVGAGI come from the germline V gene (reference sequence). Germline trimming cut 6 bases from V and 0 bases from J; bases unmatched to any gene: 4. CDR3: CASSLTGDSNQPQHF. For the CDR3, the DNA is TGTGCCAGCAGCCTGACAGGGGATAGCAATCAGCCCCAGCATTTT.